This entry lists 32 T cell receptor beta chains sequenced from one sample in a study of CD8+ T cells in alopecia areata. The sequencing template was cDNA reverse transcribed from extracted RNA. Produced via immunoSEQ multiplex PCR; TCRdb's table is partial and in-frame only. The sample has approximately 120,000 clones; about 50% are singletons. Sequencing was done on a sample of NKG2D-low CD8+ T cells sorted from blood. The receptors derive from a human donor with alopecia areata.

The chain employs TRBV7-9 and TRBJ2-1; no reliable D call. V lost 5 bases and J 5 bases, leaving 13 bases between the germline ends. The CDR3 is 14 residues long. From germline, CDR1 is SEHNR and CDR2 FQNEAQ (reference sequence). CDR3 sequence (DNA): TGTGCCAGCAGCCGCTTCCTAGTCGACAATGAGCAGTTCTTC. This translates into CASSRFLVDNEQFF.

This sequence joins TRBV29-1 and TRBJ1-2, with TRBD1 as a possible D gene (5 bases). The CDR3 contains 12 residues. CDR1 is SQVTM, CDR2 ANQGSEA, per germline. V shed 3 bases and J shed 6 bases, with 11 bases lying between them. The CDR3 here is CSVDNWGNGYTF. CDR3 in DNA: TGCAGCGTTGATAACTGGGGCAATGGCTACACCTTC.

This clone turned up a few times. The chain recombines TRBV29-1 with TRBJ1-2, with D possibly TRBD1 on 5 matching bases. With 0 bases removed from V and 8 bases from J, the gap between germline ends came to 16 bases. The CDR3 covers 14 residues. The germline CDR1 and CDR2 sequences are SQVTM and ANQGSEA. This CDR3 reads CSVEERPGTGGYTF. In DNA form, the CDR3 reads TGCAGCGTTGAAGAAAGGCCCGGGACCGGAGGCTACACCTTC.

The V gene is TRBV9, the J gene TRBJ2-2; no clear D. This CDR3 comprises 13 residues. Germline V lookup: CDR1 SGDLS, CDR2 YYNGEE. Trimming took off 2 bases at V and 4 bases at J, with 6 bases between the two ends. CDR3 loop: CASSVVSTGELFF. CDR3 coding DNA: TGTGCCAGCAGCGTCGTGAGCACCGGGGAGCTGTTTTTT.

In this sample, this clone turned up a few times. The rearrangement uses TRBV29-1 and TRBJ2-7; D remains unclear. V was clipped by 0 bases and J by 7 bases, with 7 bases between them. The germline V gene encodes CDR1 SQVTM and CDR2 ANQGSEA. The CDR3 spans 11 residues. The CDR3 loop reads CSVEDFGEQYF. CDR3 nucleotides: TGCAGCGTTGAAGATTTCGGGGAGCAGTACTTC.

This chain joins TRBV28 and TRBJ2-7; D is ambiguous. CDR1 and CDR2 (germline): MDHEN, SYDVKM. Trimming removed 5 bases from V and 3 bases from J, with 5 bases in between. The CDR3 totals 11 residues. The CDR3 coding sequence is TGTGCCAGCAGTAACAGCTACGAGCAGTACTTC. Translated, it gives CASSNSYEQYF.

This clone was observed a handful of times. CDR3 sequence: CASSPRQGWTSGANVLTF. CDR3 nucleotides: TGCGCCAGCAGCCCAAGACAGGGGTGGACCTCTGGGGCCAACGTCCTGACTTTC. This chain uses TRBV4-1 with TRBJ2-6; 8 bases line up with TRBD1. The CDR3 covers 18 residues. CDR1 MGHRA and CDR2 YSYEKL come from the germline V gene. The ends lost 4 bases at V and 0 bases at J; junction bases unmatched: 8.

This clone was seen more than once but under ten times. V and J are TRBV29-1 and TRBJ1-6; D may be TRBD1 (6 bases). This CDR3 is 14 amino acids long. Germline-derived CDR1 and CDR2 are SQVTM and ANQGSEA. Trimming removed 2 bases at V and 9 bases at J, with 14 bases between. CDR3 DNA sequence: TGCAGCGTTGAAACACAGGGCAGAGGTTCACCCCTCCACTTT. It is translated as CSVETQGRGSPLHF.

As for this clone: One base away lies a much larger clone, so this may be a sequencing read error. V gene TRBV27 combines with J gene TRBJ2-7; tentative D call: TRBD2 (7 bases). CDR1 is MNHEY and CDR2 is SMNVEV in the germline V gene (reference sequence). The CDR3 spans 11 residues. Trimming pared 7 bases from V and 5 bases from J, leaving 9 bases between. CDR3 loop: CASNGGHEQYF. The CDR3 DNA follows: TGTGCCAGCAACGGGGGGCACGAGCAGTACTTC.

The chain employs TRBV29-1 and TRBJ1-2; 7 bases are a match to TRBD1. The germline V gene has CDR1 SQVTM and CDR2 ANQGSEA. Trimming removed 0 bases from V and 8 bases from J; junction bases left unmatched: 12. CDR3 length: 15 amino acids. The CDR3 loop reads CSVEDTIGQVYGYTF. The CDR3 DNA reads TGCAGCGTTGAAGACACAATAGGACAGGTGTACGGCTACACCTTC.

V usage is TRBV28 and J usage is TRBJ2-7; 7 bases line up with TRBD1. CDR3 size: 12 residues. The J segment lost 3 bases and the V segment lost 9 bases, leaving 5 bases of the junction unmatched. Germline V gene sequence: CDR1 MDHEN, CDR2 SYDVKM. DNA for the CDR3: TGTGCCAGTGGGACAGCCGACTACGAGCAGTACTTC. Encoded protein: CASGTADYEQYF. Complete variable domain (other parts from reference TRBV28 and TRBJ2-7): DVKVTQSSRYLVKRTGEKVFLECVQDMDHENMFWYRQDPGLGLRLIYFSYDVKMKEKGDIPEGYSVSREKKERFSLILESASTNQTSMYLCASGTADYEQYFGPGTRLTVT.

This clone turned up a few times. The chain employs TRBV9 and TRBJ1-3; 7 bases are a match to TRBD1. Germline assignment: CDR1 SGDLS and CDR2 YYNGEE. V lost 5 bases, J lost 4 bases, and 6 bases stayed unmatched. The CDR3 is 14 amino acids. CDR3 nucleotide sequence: TGTGCCAGCAGTCCTACAGGGGACGGAAACACCATATATTTT. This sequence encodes CASSPTGDGNTIYF.

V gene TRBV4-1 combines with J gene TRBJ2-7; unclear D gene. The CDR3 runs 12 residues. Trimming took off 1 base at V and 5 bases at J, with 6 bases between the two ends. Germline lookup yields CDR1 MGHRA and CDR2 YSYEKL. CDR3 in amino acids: CASSQALDEQYF. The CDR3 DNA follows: TGCGCCAGCAGCCAAGCCCTGGACGAGCAGTACTTC.

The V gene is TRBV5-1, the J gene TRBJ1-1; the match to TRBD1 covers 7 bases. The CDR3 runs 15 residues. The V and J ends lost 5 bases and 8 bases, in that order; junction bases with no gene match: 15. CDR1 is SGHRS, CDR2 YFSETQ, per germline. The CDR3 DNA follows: TGCGCCAGCAGATCGGGAACAGGGGCGAGATCGGAAGCTTTCTTT. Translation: CASRSGTGARSEAFF.

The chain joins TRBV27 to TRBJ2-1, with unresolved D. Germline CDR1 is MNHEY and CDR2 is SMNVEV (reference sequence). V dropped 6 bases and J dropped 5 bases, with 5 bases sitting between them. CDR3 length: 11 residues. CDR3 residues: CASSDHNEQFF. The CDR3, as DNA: TGTGCCAGCAGCGACCACAATGAGCAGTTCTTC.

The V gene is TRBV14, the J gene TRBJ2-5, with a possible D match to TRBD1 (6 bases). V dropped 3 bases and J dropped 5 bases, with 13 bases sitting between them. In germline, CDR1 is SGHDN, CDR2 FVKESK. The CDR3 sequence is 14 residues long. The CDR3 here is CASSQYNRDETQYF. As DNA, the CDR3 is TGTGCCAGCAGCCAGTACAACAGGGACGAGACCCAGTACTTC.

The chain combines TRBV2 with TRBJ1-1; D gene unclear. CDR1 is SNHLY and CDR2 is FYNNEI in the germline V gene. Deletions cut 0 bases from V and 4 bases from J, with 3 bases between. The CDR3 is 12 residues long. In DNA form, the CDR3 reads TGTGCCAGCAGTGAAGCGACCACTGAAGCTTTCTTT. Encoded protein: CASSEATTEAFF.

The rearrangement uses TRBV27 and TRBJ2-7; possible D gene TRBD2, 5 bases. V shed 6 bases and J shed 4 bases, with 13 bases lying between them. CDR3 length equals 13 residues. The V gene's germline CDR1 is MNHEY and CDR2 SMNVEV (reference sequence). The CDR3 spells CASSPRGAYEQYF. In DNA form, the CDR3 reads TGTGCCAGCAGCCCCCGGGGAGCTTACGAGCAGTACTTC.

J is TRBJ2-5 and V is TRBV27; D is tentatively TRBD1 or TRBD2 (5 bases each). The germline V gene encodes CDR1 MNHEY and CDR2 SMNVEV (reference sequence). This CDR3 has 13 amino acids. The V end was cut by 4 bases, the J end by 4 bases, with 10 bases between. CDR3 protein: CASSYTGGETQYF. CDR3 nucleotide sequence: TGTGCCAGCAGTTACACAGGAGGAGAGACCCAGTACTTC.

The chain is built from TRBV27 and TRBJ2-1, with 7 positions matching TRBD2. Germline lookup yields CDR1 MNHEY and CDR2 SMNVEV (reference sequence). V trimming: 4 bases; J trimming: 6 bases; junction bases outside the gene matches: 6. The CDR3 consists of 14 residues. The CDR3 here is CASSSRLAGNEQFF. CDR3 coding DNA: TGTGCCAGCAGTTCAAGACTAGCCGGCAATGAGCAGTTCTTC.

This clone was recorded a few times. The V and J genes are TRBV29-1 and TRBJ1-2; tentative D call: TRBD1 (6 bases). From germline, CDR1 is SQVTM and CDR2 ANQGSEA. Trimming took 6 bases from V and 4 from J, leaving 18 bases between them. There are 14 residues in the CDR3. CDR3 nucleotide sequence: TGCAGCGTGAAAACAGGGATGGATTCCTATGGCTACACCTTC. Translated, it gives CSVKTGMDSYGYTF.

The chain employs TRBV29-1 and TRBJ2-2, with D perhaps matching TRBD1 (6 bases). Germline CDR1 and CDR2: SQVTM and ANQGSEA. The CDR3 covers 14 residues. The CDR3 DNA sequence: TGCAGTGTCCAGGGGCTTCTCAAGGGCGGGGAGCTGTTTTTT. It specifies CSVQGLLKGGELFF.

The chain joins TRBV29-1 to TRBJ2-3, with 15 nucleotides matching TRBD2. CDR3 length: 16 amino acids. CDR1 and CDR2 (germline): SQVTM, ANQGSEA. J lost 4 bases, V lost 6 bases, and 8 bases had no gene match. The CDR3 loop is CSVTKGLAGGADTQYF. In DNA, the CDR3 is TGCAGCGTGACGAAAGGACTAGCGGGAGGGGCAGATACGCAGTATTTT.

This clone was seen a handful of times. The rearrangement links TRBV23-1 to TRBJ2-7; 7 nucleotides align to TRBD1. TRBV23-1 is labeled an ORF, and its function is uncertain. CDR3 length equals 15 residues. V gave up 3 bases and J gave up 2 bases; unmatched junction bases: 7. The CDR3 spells CASSHRDSIPYEQYF. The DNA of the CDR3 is TGCGCCAGCAGTCATCGGGACAGTATCCCCTACGAGCAGTACTTC.

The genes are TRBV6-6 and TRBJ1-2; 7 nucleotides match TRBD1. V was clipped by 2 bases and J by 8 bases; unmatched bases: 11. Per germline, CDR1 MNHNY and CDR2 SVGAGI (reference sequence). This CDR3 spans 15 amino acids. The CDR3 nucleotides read TGTGCCAGCAGTTACCTAATCCAGGGGGATAGGGGCTACACCTTC. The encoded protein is CASSYLIQGDRGYTF.

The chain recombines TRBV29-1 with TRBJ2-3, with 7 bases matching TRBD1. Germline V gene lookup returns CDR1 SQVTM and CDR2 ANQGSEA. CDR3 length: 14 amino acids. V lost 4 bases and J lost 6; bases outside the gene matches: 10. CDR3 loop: CSVVKGASRDTQYF. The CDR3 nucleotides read TGCAGCGTTGTGAAGGGGGCCTCCCGGGATACGCAGTATTTT.

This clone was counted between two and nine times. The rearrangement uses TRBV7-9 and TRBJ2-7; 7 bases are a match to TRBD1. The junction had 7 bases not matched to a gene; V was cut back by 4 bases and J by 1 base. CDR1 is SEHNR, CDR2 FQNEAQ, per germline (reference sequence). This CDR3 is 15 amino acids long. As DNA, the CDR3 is TGTGCCAGCAGCTCGTGGGACAGCACATCCTACGAGCAGTACTTC. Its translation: CASSSWDSTSYEQYF.

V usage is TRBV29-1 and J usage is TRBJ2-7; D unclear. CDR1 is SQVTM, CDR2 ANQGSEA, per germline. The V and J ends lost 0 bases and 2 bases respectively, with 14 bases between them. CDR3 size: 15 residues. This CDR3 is CSVEDPMVDTYEQYF. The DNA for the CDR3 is TGCAGCGTTGAAGATCCAATGGTCGACACCTACGAGCAGTACTTC.

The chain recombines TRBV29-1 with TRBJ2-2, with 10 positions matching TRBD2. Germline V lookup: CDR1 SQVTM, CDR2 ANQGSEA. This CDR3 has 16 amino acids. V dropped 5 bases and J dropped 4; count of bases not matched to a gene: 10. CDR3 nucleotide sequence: TGCAGCGTTCGGACTAGCGGATATCACCCCACCGGGGAGCTGTTTTTT. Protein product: CSVRTSGYHPTGELFF.

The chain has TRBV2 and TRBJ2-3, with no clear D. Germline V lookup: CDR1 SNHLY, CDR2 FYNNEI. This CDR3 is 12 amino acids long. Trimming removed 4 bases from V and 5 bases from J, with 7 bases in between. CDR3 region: CASSGRVDTQYF. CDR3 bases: TGTGCCAGCAGTGGTCGGGTAGATACGCAGTATTTT.

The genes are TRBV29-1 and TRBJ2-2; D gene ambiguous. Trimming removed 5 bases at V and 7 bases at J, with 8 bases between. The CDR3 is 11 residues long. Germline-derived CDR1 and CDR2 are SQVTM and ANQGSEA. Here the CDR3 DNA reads TGCAGCGTTAGGTTGGGCGGGGAGCTGTTTTTT. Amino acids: CSVRLGGELFF.

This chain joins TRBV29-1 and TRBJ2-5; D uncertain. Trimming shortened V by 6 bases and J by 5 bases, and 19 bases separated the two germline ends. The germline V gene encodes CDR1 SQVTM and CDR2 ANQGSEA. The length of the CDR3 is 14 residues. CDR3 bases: TGCAGCGTCTCCCACGACATGGGGTGGGAGACCCAGTACTTC. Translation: CSVSHDMGWETQYF.